One sample yielded the 25 T cell receptor beta chains listed below, sequenced in a study of blood T cells in healthy people across ages. A J-beta primer mix and a sample-barcoded 5' primer were used in a second PCR of roughly 6 to 11 cycles. Using its own MiXCR run on the 5' RACE reads, TCRdb lists one record per CDR3 protein. The sample lists 1.5 million to 2 million distinct CDR3 sequences, around 48% occurring once. The sample was blood. The receptors were sampled from a woman in her 40s in good health.

This clonotype was detected once. The chain joins TRBV28 to TRBJ2-1; 8 nucleotides match TRBD1. Trimming cost V 5 bases and J 7 bases; bases outside gene matches: 10. This CDR3 has 15 residues. The germline gives CDR1 MDHEN, CDR2 SYDVKM. The CDR3 here is CASSPQGAARNEQFF. For the CDR3, the DNA is TGTGCCAGCAGTCCCCAGGGGGCGGCGAGAAATGAGCAGTTCTTC.

Here the CDR3 DNA reads TGCAGCGTTGAAGGGCGGTTGGGGAGAAGAGTGGCAAACACCATATATTTT. Translation gives CSVEGRLGRRVANTIYF. This chain connects TRBV29-1 to TRBJ1-3; no reliable D call. CDR1 SQVTM and CDR2 ANQGSEA come from the germline V gene. This CDR3 has 17 residues. V was trimmed by 1 base and J by 6 bases, leaving 22 bases between them.

The J gene is TRBJ2-5, the V gene TRBV5-5; the D gene is possibly TRBD2 (6 bases). With 1 base removed from V and 5 bases from J, the gap between germline ends came to 21 bases. The CDR3 consists of 17 residues. CDR1 is SGHKS, CDR2 YYEKEE, per germline (reference sequence). CDR3: CASSLLVGSGRGETQYF. The CDR3 nucleotides read TGTGCCAGCAGCTTGCTTGTTGGGTCCGGCCGGGGGGAGACCCAGTACTTC.

The gene calls are TRBV5-1 and TRBJ2-5; D uncertain. V lost 0 bases and J lost 4, with 19 bases in between. There are 17 residues in the CDR3. CDR1 is SGHRS, CDR2 YFSETQ, per germline. This chain's CDR3 is CASSLALDVTTGETQYF. The CDR3 coding sequence is TGCGCCAGCAGCTTGGCTCTAGACGTTACGACCGGAGAGACCCAGTACTTC.

This chain links TRBV28 with TRBJ2-7, with a weak D call TRBD2 (7 bases). The CDR3 spans 16 residues. CDR1 is MDHEN and CDR2 is SYDVKM in the germline V gene. V lost 4 bases and J 2 bases, leaving 18 bases between the germline ends. CDR3 region: CASSSQGRGQPYEQYF. In DNA form, the CDR3 reads TGTGCCAGCAGTTCCCAAGGGCGGGGGCAGCCCTACGAGCAGTACTTC.

This chain joins TRBV7-2 and TRBJ2-5; D tentatively fits TRBD1 or TRBD2 (5 bases each). The CDR3 runs to 16 residues. Germline loops: CDR1 SGHTA, CDR2 FQGNSA. Trimming removed 5 bases at V and 0 bases at J, with 16 bases between. The CDR3 region has the DNA TGTGCCAGCAGCCTACCTGTGGGACGGTACCAAGAGACCCAGTACTTC. This codes for CASSLPVGRYQETQYF. Together with reference TRBV7-2 and TRBJ2-5, the CDR3 gives the full variable domain: GAGVSQSPSNKVTEKGKDVELRCDPISGHTALYWYRQSLGQGLEFLIYFQGNSAPDKSGLPSDRFSAERTGGSVSTLTIQRTQQEDSAVYLCASSLPVGRYQETQYFGPGTRLLVL.

This rearrangement joins TRBV6-5 to TRBJ1-6; no clear D gene. Germline assignment: CDR1 MNHEY and CDR2 SVGAGI. The length of the CDR3 is 14 residues. Trimming took 6 bases from V and 7 from J, leaving 13 bases between them. In DNA form, the CDR3 reads TGTGCCAGCAGATCCCCGAGATCCAATTCACCCCTCCACTTT. This encodes CASRSPRSNSPLHF.

This chain links TRBV5-1 with TRBJ1-2, with D tentatively TRBD1 (6 bases). In germline, CDR1 is SGHRS, CDR2 YFSETQ. Between the trimmed V and J ends, which lost 0 bases and 2 bases, there was a span of 14 bases. The CDR3 extends over 16 amino acids. For the CDR3, the DNA is TGCGCCAGCAGCTTGGCCGGTGGGGGGCGAAACTATGGCTACACCTTC. Translating it yields CASSLAGGGRNYGYTF.

This clonotype was counted at least ten times. The V and J genes are TRBV5-6 and TRBJ1-2; TRBD1 might be the D (6 bases). This CDR3 has 14 residues. Trimming removed 2 bases at V and 9 bases at J, with 17 bases between. CDR1 SGHDT and CDR2 YYEEEE come from the germline V gene. Here the CDR3 reads CASSFDRRPGSYTF. DNA for the CDR3: TGTGCCAGCAGCTTTGACAGGCGCCCAGGGAGCTACACCTTC.

This clonotype turned up a few times. V is TRBV6-5 and J is TRBJ2-7, with TRBD1 identical over 9 bases. The CDR3 totals 13 residues. Trimming removed 2 bases from V and 7 bases from J; junction bases left unmatched: 3. Germline CDR1 reads MNHEY; CDR2 reads SVGAGI. Here the CDR3 DNA reads TGTGCCAGCAGTTACGAGACAGGGGGTGAGCAGTACTTC. Its protein is CASSYETGGEQYF.

The chain is built from TRBV20-1 and TRBJ2-5, with D perhaps TRBD1 or TRBD2 (5 bases each). CDR1 and CDR2 from the germline V gene are DFQATT and SNEGSKA (reference sequence). The V and J ends lost 4 bases and 0 bases respectively, with 12 bases between them. This CDR3 is built from 14 residues. The CDR3 nucleotides read TGCAGTGCTACCGGGACGGGCAACCAAGAGACCCAGTACTTC. It translates to CSATGTGNQETQYF.

The chain combines TRBV2 with TRBJ1-2; 8 positions agree with TRBD1. This CDR3 comprises 15 residues. CDR1 is SNHLY and CDR2 is FYNNEI in the germline V gene. The V segment lost 6 bases and the J segment 4 bases; nucleotides outside the gene matches: 10. CDR3 DNA sequence: TGTGCCAGCAGGCCCGGGACAGGAAGTGGCTATGGCTACACCTTC. Translated, it gives CASRPGTGSGYGYTF.

This clonotype was seen only a few times. V gene TRBV27 combines with J gene TRBJ2-3, with 7 bases identical to TRBD2. Germline values: CDR1 MNHEY, CDR2 SMNVEV (reference sequence). The J segment lost 2 bases and the V segment lost 5 bases, leaving 10 bases of the junction unmatched. This CDR3 spans 16 amino acids. Written as DNA, the CDR3 is TGTGCCAGCAGTCCCGCCGTCGGGGGGTACACAGATACGCAGTATTTT. Its translation is CASSPAVGGYTDTQYF.

This clonotype was detected a few times. CDR3 sequence (DNA): TGCAGTGTAACTAGCGCAGCCGAGACCCAGTACTTC. It yields the protein CSVTSAAETQYF. V gene TRBV20-1 combines with J gene TRBJ2-5; 7 bases fit TRBD2. J was trimmed by 5 bases and V by 7 bases; bases with no gene match: 7. The CDR3 is 12 amino acids. Germline CDR1 DFQATT, CDR2 SNEGSKA (reference sequence).

The V call is TRBV15, the J call TRBJ2-7; D tentatively fits TRBD1 or TRBD2 (6 bases each). The germline V and J ends were trimmed by 0 bases and 2 bases, with 14 bases remaining between them. The CDR3 has 16 residues. From germline, CDR1 is LNHNV and CDR2 YYDKDF (reference sequence). CDR3 residues: CATSRDLGGVAYEQYF. The CDR3 DNA reads as TGTGCCACCAGCAGAGATCTGGGGGGCGTCGCCTACGAGCAGTACTTC.

This clonotype has just a few counts. The chain recombines TRBV18 with TRBJ2-3; D not resolved. There are 14 residues in the CDR3. V was pared by 3 bases and J by 2 bases, with 9 bases between. Germline loops: CDR1 KGHSH, CDR2 LQKENI. The CDR3 here is CASSPPPYTDTQYF. The CDR3 DNA is TGTGCCAGCTCACCGCCGCCTTACACAGATACGCAGTATTTT. Combining the CDR3 with reference TRBV18 and TRBJ2-3 gives the whole variable domain NAGVMQNPRHLVRRRGQEARLRCSPMKGHSHVYWYRQLPEEGLKFMVYLQKENIIDESGMPKERFSAEFPKEGPSILRIQQVVRGDSAAYFCASSPPPYTDTQYFGPGTRLTVL.

This clonotype has a handful of counts. V usage is TRBV7-2 and J usage is TRBJ1-6; D unresolved. The V end lost 1 base, the J end lost 9 bases, and 16 bases lay between the germline ends. CDR1 SGHTA and CDR2 FQGNSA come from the germline V gene. This CDR3 is 16 amino acids long. CDR3 amino acids: CASSLDGAAIGSPLHF. The CDR3 DNA follows: TGTGCCAGCAGCTTAGACGGAGCCGCGATCGGTTCACCCCTCCACTTT.

In its sample, this clonotype was seen a few times. The genes are TRBV29-1 and TRBJ2-5; 7 nucleotides align to TRBD1. V lost 8 bases and J lost 2; bases outside the gene matches: 11. The germline CDR1 and CDR2 sequences are SQVTM and ANQGSEA. CDR3 length: 14 amino acids. The CDR3 DNA follows: TGCAGCACGACAGGGCTAGTGGTACAAGAGACCCAGTACTTC. This sequence encodes CSTTGLVVQETQYF.

This chain uses TRBV12-3 or TRBV12-4 with TRBJ1-4, with D hard to call. Trimming shortened V by 3 bases and J by 0 bases, and 8 bases separated the two germline ends. CDR3 length: 15 amino acids. The CDR3 DNA reads TGTGCCAGCAGTTTGACGAGGGCAACTAATGAAAAACTGTTTTTT. The encoded protein is CASSLTRATNEKLFF.

This clonotype came up a few times. The genes are TRBV7-2 and TRBJ2-7, with 8 positions matching TRBD2. CDR3 length: 15 residues. V shed 6 bases, J shed 5 bases, and the junction held 12 bases outside the gene matches. Germline V lookup: CDR1 SGHTA, CDR2 FQGNSA. As DNA, the CDR3 is TGTGCCAGCAGACGTCCGGGGACTAGTTCCCACGAGCAGTACTTC. This codes for CASRRPGTSSHEQYF.

CDR3 in amino acids: CASSEGTLPGNEQFF. As DNA, the CDR3 is TGTGCCAGCAGTGAGGGGACTCTTCCGGGGAATGAGCAGTTCTTC. This chain joins TRBV2 and TRBJ2-1; the D gene is possibly TRBD2 (6 bases). CDR3 length equals 15 residues. Germline lookup yields CDR1 SNHLY and CDR2 FYNNEI. Deletions cut 3 bases from V and 7 bases from J, with 16 bases between. The whole variable domain, filled in from reference TRBV2 and TRBJ2-1, reads EPEVTQTPSHQVTQMGQEVILRCVPISNHLYFYWYRQILGQKVEFLVSFYNNEISEKSEIFDDQFSVERPDGSNFTLKIRSTKLEDSAMYFCASSEGTLPGNEQFFGPGTRLTVL.

The CDR3 DNA reads TGTGCCAGCACCACACGACGGACAGGGGGGGTAGGCAATCAGCCCCAGCATTTT. The encoded protein is CASTTRRTGGVGNQPQHF. The genes are TRBV12-3 or TRBV12-4 and TRBJ1-5; 10 positions agree with TRBD1. The V segment lost 7 bases and the J segment 2 bases; nucleotides outside the gene matches: 14. The length of the CDR3 is 18 residues.

This clonotype was found a few times. The chain joins TRBV9 to TRBJ1-2, with D unclear. The CDR3 is 14 amino acids. V was pared by 0 bases and J by 3 bases, with 9 bases between. Germline loops: CDR1 SGDLS, CDR2 YYNGEE. The CDR3: CASSVAPADYGYTF. The CDR3 nucleotides read TGTGCCAGCAGCGTAGCTCCGGCTGACTATGGCTACACCTTC. Full variable domain (remainder filled in from reference TRBV9 and TRBJ1-2): DSGVTQTPKHLITATGQRVTLRCSPRSGDLSVYWYQQSLDQGLQFLIQYYNGEERAKGNILERFSAQQFPDLHSELNLSSLELGDSALYFCASSVAPADYGYTFGSGTRLTVV.

This sequence joins TRBV5-1 and TRBJ1-5; D perhaps matches TRBD1 (5 bases). In germline, CDR1 is SGHRS, CDR2 YFSETQ. The CDR3 covers 15 residues. Trimming took off 1 base at V and 4 bases at J, with 12 bases between the two ends. CDR3 in amino acids: CASSLTAGGNQPQHF. In nucleotides, the CDR3 is TGCGCCAGCAGCTTGACGGCGGGGGGGAATCAGCCCCAGCATTTT.

V and J are TRBV7-2 and TRBJ2-4; D unclear. Germline V gene sequence: CDR1 SGHTA, CDR2 FQGNSA. V lost 1 base and J 2 bases, leaving 12 bases between the germline ends. This CDR3 has 16 residues. The CDR3 bases are TGTGCCAGCAGCTTAGAGGTCGGGCTTCCCAAAAACATTCAGTACTTC. Protein sequence: CASSLEVGLPKNIQYF.